The TCR beta chain under discussion was sequenced for a study of beta chain features in type 1 diabetes. Sorted cells reached over 95% purity in every population. Investigators reverse transcribed all isolated RNA, so they sequenced expressed TCRB transcripts. TCRdb keeps only in-frame clones here, not all; method: immunoSEQ multiplex PCR. The sample consists of 350,000 to 450,000 clones, around 13% of them appearing once. This CDR3 region has 14 residues. Germline loops: CDR1 LNHNV, CDR2 YYDKDF (reference sequence). V lost 9 bases, J lost 5 bases, and 6 bases stayed unmatched. The receptor was isolated from a man aged 25 to 40 in good health. Material for sequencing was naive CD4+ T cells from blood. The chain is built from TRBV15 and TRBJ2-5; 13 nucleotides align to TRBD2. This CDR3 is CATRGLAGRETQYF. The CDR3 nucleotides are TGTGCCACTAGGGGACTAGCGGGACGGGAGACCCAGTACTTC. Full variable domain (missing parts from reference TRBV15 and TRBJ2-5): DAMVIQNPRYQVTQFGKPVTLSCSQTLNHNVMYWYQQKSSQAPKLLFHYYDKDFNNEADTPDNFQSRRPNTSFCFLDIRSPGLGDTAMYLCATRGLAGRETQYFGPGTRLLVL.